This is a list of T cell receptor beta chains from one sample in a study of PD-1 blockade in mismatch repair-deficient tumors. Sequenced by immunoSEQ multiplex PCR; TCRdb stores in-frame clones only, minus some. The sample includes under 75,000 clones, about nine tenths seen only once; the top ten take approximately 15%. Sequences were derived from peripheral blood, sampled 52 weeks after starting pembrolizumab. These receptor sequences come from an adult with mismatch repair-deficient cancer. Both conserved end residues are part of each CDR3. The D gene is left open where the match is weak. A row's size may be missing; if present it is once, few, many or a size class.

clone size: -
J gene: TRBJ2-1
V gene: TRBV4-3
D gene: -
CDR3 protein: CASSQGLGSHNEQFF
CDR3 DNA: TGCGCCAGCAGCCAAGGGTTGGGGTCTCACAATGAGCAGTTCTTC

clone size: -
J gene: TRBJ2-4
V gene: TRBV4-1
D gene: TRBD2
CDR3 protein: CASSQRLAEVKNIQYF
CDR3 DNA: TGCGCCAGCAGCCAGAGACTAGCGGAGGTGAAAAACATTCAGTACTTC

clone size: -
J gene: TRBJ2-1
V gene: TRBV14
D gene: TRBD2
CDR3 protein: CASSHGLVRTEQFF
CDR3 DNA: TGTGCCAGCAGCCACGGACTAGTTCGGACTGAGCAGTTCTTC

clone size: -
J gene: TRBJ2-5
V gene: TRBV7-9
D gene: -
CDR3 protein: CASSLIQGGETQYF
CDR3 DNA: TGTGCCAGCAGCTTAATACAGGGTGGGGAGACCCAGTACTTC

clone size: -
J gene: TRBJ1-4
V gene: TRBV4-2
D gene: TRBD1
CDR3 protein: CASSPRQGWYEKLFF
CDR3 DNA: TGTGCCAGCAGCCCGCGACAGGGTTGGTATGAAAAACTGTTTTTT

clone size: -
J gene: TRBJ1-2
V gene: TRBV4-2
D gene: TRBD1
CDR3 protein: CASSQDRDRAQGGYGYTF
CDR3 DNA: TGTGCCAGCAGCCAAGATCGGGACAGGGCCCAGGGGGGCTATGGCTACACCTTC

clone size: -
J gene: TRBJ2-2
V gene: TRBV9
D gene: -
CDR3 protein: CASSTDGTGELFF
CDR3 DNA: TGTGCCAGCAGCACAGATGGGACCGGGGAGCTGTTTTTT

clone size: once
J gene: TRBJ2-1
V gene: TRBV4-1
D gene: -
CDR3 protein: CASSHPAQGLYNEQFF
CDR3 DNA: TGCGCCAGCAGCCACCCCGCACAGGGTCTTTACAATGAGCAGTTCTTC

clone size: -
J gene: TRBJ2-5
V gene: TRBV6-6
D gene: TRBD2
CDR3 protein: CASRSGTSGSIETQYF
CDR3 DNA: TGTGCCAGCAGGTCCGGGACTAGCGGGAGTATAGAGACCCAGTACTTC

clone size: -
J gene: TRBJ2-7
V gene: TRBV19
D gene: -
CDR3 protein: CASSIAQGASYEQYF
CDR3 DNA: TGTGCCAGTAGTATAGCGCAGGGCGCCTCCTACGAGCAGTACTTC

clone size: -
J gene: TRBJ2-1
V gene: TRBV28
D gene: TRBD1
CDR3 protein: CASSLFGTALAYNEQFF
CDR3 DNA: TGTGCCAGCAGTTTATTCGGGACAGCCTTGGCCTACAATGAGCAGTTCTTC

clone size: -
J gene: TRBJ1-1
V gene: TRBV25-1
D gene: -
CDR3 protein: CASSHSWIDTEAFF
CDR3 DNA: TGTGCCAGCAGTCATAGTTGGATAGACACTGAAGCTTTCTTT

clone size: once
J gene: TRBJ2-1
V gene: TRBV7-3
D gene: -
CDR3 protein: CASSLKRGRSYNEQFF
CDR3 DNA: TGTGCCAGCAGCTTAAAGCGCGGAAGATCCTACAATGAGCAGTTCTTC

clone size: -
J gene: TRBJ1-1
V gene: TRBV6-1
D gene: -
CDR3 protein: CASSEAYRVGRTEAFF
CDR3 DNA: TGTGCCAGCAGTGAAGCGTACAGGGTAGGGAGGACTGAAGCTTTCTTT

clone size: -
J gene: TRBJ2-7
V gene: TRBV2
D gene: TRBD2
CDR3 protein: CASSQGLAGGSSYEQYF
CDR3 DNA: TGTGCCAGCAGCCAGGGACTAGCGGGAGGTTCCTCCTACGAGCAGTACTTC

clone size: -
J gene: TRBJ2-7
V gene: TRBV5-1
D gene: TRBD2
CDR3 protein: CASSLPSGSYEQYF
CDR3 DNA: TGCGCCAGCAGCTTGCCTAGCGGGAGCTACGAGCAGTACTTC

clone size: -
J gene: TRBJ2-5
V gene: TRBV9
D gene: -
CDR3 protein: CASSVGGGWGRQETQYF
CDR3 DNA: TGTGCCAGCAGCGTAGGGGGTGGGTGGGGCCGCCAAGAGACCCAGTACTTC

clone size: -
J gene: TRBJ2-4
V gene: TRBV10-3
D gene: -
CDR3 protein: CAISENGNIQYF
CDR3 DNA: TGTGCCATCAGTGAGAATGGTAACATTCAGTACTTC

clone size: -
J gene: TRBJ2-3
V gene: TRBV30
D gene: TRBD2
CDR3 protein: CAWSLGLDTDTQYF
CDR3 DNA: TGTGCCTGGAGTCTCGGACTAGACACAGATACGCAGTATTTT

clone size: -
J gene: TRBJ1-4
V gene: TRBV7-2
D gene: TRBD1
CDR3 protein: CASRTTGSNEKLFF
CDR3 DNA: TGTGCCAGCAGGACGACAGGGTCTAATGAAAAACTGTTTTTT

clone size: -
J gene: TRBJ2-7
V gene: TRBV9
D gene: TRBD2
CDR3 protein: CASGKGGDEQYF
CDR3 DNA: TGTGCCAGCGGCAAGGGAGGGGACGAGCAGTACTTC

clone size: once
J gene: TRBJ2-3
V gene: TRBV5-1
D gene: TRBD1
CDR3 protein: CASSTTTTGSGDTQYF
CDR3 DNA: TGCGCCAGCAGCACTACGACGACAGGGTCGGGAGATACGCAGTATTTT

clone size: -
J gene: TRBJ2-1
V gene: TRBV14
D gene: -
CDR3 protein: CASSPGYNEQFF
CDR3 DNA: TGTGCCAGCAGCCCAGGTTACAATGAGCAGTTCTTC

clone size: -
J gene: TRBJ2-7
V gene: TRBV10-3
D gene: TRBD1
CDR3 protein: CAISESGQGAHEQYF
CDR3 DNA: TGTGCCATCAGTGAGTCGGGACAGGGGGCCCACGAGCAGTACTTC

clone size: -
J gene: TRBJ2-7
V gene: TRBV7-8
D gene: TRBD2
CDR3 protein: CASSLVLGLAGGHEQYF
CDR3 DNA: TGTGCCAGCAGCTTAGTCCTGGGACTAGCGGGAGGTCACGAGCAGTACTTC

clone size: few
J gene: TRBJ1-2
V gene: TRBV19
D gene: -
CDR3 protein: CASSIIRSTTYGYTF
CDR3 DNA: TGTGCCAGTAGTATTATCCGCTCTACCACTTATGGCTACACCTTC

clone size: -
J gene: TRBJ2-7
V gene: TRBV5-6
D gene: -
CDR3 protein: CASSFRDNSYEQYF
CDR3 DNA: TGTGCCAGCAGCTTCCGGGACAACTCCTACGAGCAGTACTTC

clone size: -
J gene: TRBJ2-7
V gene: TRBV7-9
D gene: TRBD2
CDR3 protein: CASSLGLAGSYEQYF
CDR3 DNA: TGTGCCAGCAGCCTAGGACTAGCGGGATCCTACGAGCAGTACTTC

clone size: -
J gene: TRBJ2-7
V gene: TRBV9
D gene: -
CDR3 protein: CASSVGVLSYEQYF
CDR3 DNA: TGTGCCAGCAGCGTAGGAGTCCTCTCCTACGAGCAGTACTTC

clone size: -
J gene: TRBJ2-7
V gene: TRBV7-6
D gene: -
CDR3 protein: CASSTQGYEQYF
CDR3 DNA: TGTGCCAGCAGCACCCAGGGATACGAGCAGTACTTC

clone size: once
J gene: TRBJ2-2
V gene: TRBV7-8
D gene: -
CDR3 protein: CASRGRARRGSGELFF
CDR3 DNA: TGTGCCAGCAGAGGAAGGGCACGGCGTGGAAGCGGGGAGCTGTTTTTT

clone size: -
J gene: TRBJ1-5
V gene: TRBV4-1
D gene: -
CDR3 protein: CASSQVGGQPQHF
CDR3 DNA: TGCGCCAGCAGCCAAGTCGGTGGACAGCCCCAGCATTTT